The 17 T cell receptor beta chains presented below share a single source sample, sequenced in a study of beta chain features in type 1 diabetes. Study findings and constraints: TCRB CDR3s from Type 1 diabetes patients were moderately but significantly shorter in all four CD4+ subsets.

Antigen specificity for these receptors is unknown. The authors reverse transcribed all of the isolated RNA, so sequencing captured expressed TCRB transcripts. Assay used: immunoSEQ multiplex PCR; TCRdb lists only in-frame clones, some missing. The sample lists some 350,000 clones, around 10% occurring once. The source material was central memory CD4+ T cells from blood. Every receptor here comes from a man under 40 with type 1 diabetes.

On this clone itself: Additional DNA sequences in this sample encode the identical CDR3. The rearrangement links TRBV5-1 to TRBJ2-5; D call uncertain. The CDR3 loop spans 16 amino acids. Germline CDR1 and CDR2: SGHRS and YFSETQ. With 1 base removed from V and 2 bases from J, the gap between germline ends came to 15 bases. CDR3 nucleotides: TGCGCCAGCAGCTTGTTGCCGGGTCGCCCGCAAGAGACCCAGTACTTC. It yields the protein CASSLLPGRPQETQYF.

This clone was found many times. This chain connects TRBV14 to TRBJ2-2; D not resolved. V was cut by 5 bases and J by 9 bases, with 7 bases left in between. In germline, CDR1 is SGHDN, CDR2 FVKESK. The CDR3 is 11 residues long. CDR3 in DNA: TGTGCCAGCAGCATCCGCAGGGAGCTGTTTTTT. Protein sequence: CASSIRRELFF.

This clone was observed a few times. V is TRBV5-1 and J is TRBJ2-3; D not resolved. CDR1 is SGHRS and CDR2 is YFSETQ in the germline V gene. Deletions cut 1 base from V and 4 bases from J, with 10 bases between. The CDR3 runs 14 residues. The DNA of the CDR3 is TGCGCCAGCAGCTTGAGTCAGAAGGCAGATACGCAGTATTTT. Translating gives CASSLSQKADTQYF.

V gene TRBV19 combines with J gene TRBJ2-7, with unresolved D. From germline, CDR1 is LNHDA and CDR2 SQIVND (reference sequence). This CDR3 comprises 14 residues. V was cut by 2 bases and J by 0 bases, with 8 bases left in between. CDR3 sequence reads: CASSILAASYEQYF. The CDR3 coding sequence is TGTGCCAGTAGTATATTAGCAGCCTCCTACGAGCAGTACTTC.

The chain is built from TRBV19 and TRBJ1-5, with D tentatively TRBD1 (5 bases). Trimming pared 7 bases from V and 1 base from J, leaving 11 bases between. CDR3 length: 14 amino acids. Per the germline V gene, CDR1 is LNHDA and CDR2 is SQIVND (reference sequence). The CDR3 spells CASTVTVSNQPQHF. DNA for the CDR3: TGTGCCAGTACCGTGACAGTCAGCAATCAGCCCCAGCATTTT.

The chain couples TRBV7-9 to TRBJ2-3, with 10 bases aligning to TRBD2. V lost 2 bases to trimming and J lost 2 bases; unmatched junction nucleotides: 7. This CDR3 comprises 17 residues. Looked up from germline, CDR1 is SEHNR and CDR2 is FQNEAQ (reference sequence). CDR3 coding DNA: TGTGCCAGCAGCTTACAACCCGGGACTAGCGTCACAGATACGCAGTATTTT. Residues: CASSLQPGTSVTDTQYF. Using reference TRBV7-9 and TRBJ2-3 for the parts outside the CDR3, the full variable domain is DTGVSQNPRHKITKRGQNVTFRCDPISEHNRLYWYRQTLGQGPEFLTYFQNEAQLEKSRLLSDRFSAERPKGSFSTLEIQRTEQGDSAMYLCASSLQPGTSVTDTQYFGPGTRLTVL.

This clone has a handful of counts. J is TRBJ1-2 and V is TRBV2; TRBD1 might be the D (5 bases). The CDR3 contains 14 residues. Germline V gene sequence: CDR1 SNHLY, CDR2 FYNNEI. V lost 6 bases to trimming and J lost 0 bases, with 11 bases between them. Here the CDR3 DNA reads TGTGCCAGCAGGGGGACTGAAGCTAACTATGGCTACACCTTC. Its protein product is CASRGTEANYGYTF. Full variable domain (remainder filled in from reference TRBV2 and TRBJ1-2): EPEVTQTPSHQVTQMGQEVILRCVPISNHLYFYWYRQILGQKVEFLVSFYNNEISEKSEIFDDQFSVERPDGSNFTLKIRSTKLEDSAMYFCASRGTEANYGYTFGSGTRLTVV.

This chain joins TRBV5-4 and TRBJ2-7; the D call may be TRBD1 or TRBD2 (7 bases each). The CDR3 loop spans 16 amino acids. Germline lookup yields CDR1 SGHNT and CDR2 YYREEE (reference sequence). Trimming shortened V by 4 bases and J by 6 bases, and 23 bases separated the two germline ends. The DNA of the CDR3 is TGTGCCAGCAGCCCCCAGGGGGGAGGGGTCTATGGCGAGCAGTACTTC. Translated, it gives CASSPQGGGVYGEQYF.

This rearrangement joins TRBV5-1 to TRBJ2-3; D gene unclear. This CDR3 has 15 amino acids. V lost 3 bases, J lost 0 bases, and 11 bases lay in between. Germline-derived CDR1 and CDR2 are SGHRS and YFSETQ. CDR3 bases: TGCGCCAGCAGCTCCGTTATGTCTAGCACAGATACGCAGTATTTT. This sequence encodes CASSSVMSSTDTQYF.

This clone was counted only a few times. This chain connects TRBV6-1 to TRBJ1-4, with D possibly being TRBD1 (6 bases). V gave up 6 bases and J gave up 8 bases, with 13 bases separating them. Germline V gene sequence: CDR1 MNHNS, CDR2 SASEGT. This CDR3 has 13 residues. The CDR3 region has the DNA TGTGCCAGCAGGCACAGGGAGGGGGAAAAACTGTTTTTT. The encoded protein is CASRHREGEKLFF.

A few counts support this clone. The chain couples TRBV29-1 to TRBJ2-7; D tentatively reads TRBD1 or TRBD2 (6 bases each). The CDR3 has 14 residues. The germline gives CDR1 SQVTM, CDR2 ANQGSEA. The V end lost 4 bases, the J end lost 4 bases, and 17 bases lay between the germline ends. This chain's CDR3 is CSVVRTGGGYEQYF. DNA of the CDR3: TGCAGCGTTGTACGTACCGGGGGCGGGTACGAGCAGTACTTC.

V usage is TRBV9 and J usage is TRBJ1-1; D not resolved. Germline CDR1 and CDR2: SGDLS and YYNGEE. The CDR3 is made up of 14 amino acids. Between the trimmed V and J ends, which lost 4 bases and 3 bases, there was a span of 13 bases. The CDR3 coding sequence is TGTGCCAGCAGCCTACCCAGACTCGACACTGAAGCTTTCTTT. Amino acids: CASSLPRLDTEAFF. Together with reference TRBV9 and TRBJ1-1, the CDR3 gives the full variable domain: DSGVTQTPKHLITATGQRVTLRCSPRSGDLSVYWYQQSLDQGLQFLIQYYNGEERAKGNILERFSAQQFPDLHSELNLSSLELGDSALYFCASSLPRLDTEAFFGQGTRLTVV.

This clone occurred a few times. The sample carries other DNA sequences with the same CDR3. The chain couples TRBV5-4 to TRBJ2-7; 7 bases fit TRBD1. This CDR3 spans 14 amino acids. The ends lost 0 bases at V and 6 bases at J; junction bases unmatched: 6. CDR1 is SGHNT and CDR2 is YYREEE in the germline V gene (reference sequence). CDR3 sequence: CASSLGQGISEQYF. CDR3 coding DNA: TGTGCCAGCAGCTTGGGACAGGGAATTAGCGAGCAGTACTTC.

The J gene is TRBJ1-2, the V gene TRBV7-2; 8 nucleotides match TRBD1. V dropped 1 base and J dropped 1; count of bases not matched to a gene: 2. CDR1 and CDR2 from the germline V gene are SGHTA and FQGNSA. The CDR3 is made up of 15 amino acids. CDR3 in amino acids: CASSLEGQGNYGYTF. Written as DNA, the CDR3 is TGTGCCAGCAGCTTAGAAGGACAGGGTAACTATGGCTACACCTTC.

There are a few counts of this clone. V is TRBV6-5 and J is TRBJ1-2; 9 bases are a match to TRBD1. Germline V gene data show CDR1 as MNHEY and CDR2 as SVGAGI. The CDR3 loop spans 15 amino acids. J lost 4 bases, V lost 4 bases, and 7 bases had no gene match. CDR3 region: CASSSPGQGAYGYTF. The CDR3 DNA follows: TGTGCCAGCAGTTCCCCGGGACAGGGTGCCTATGGCTACACCTTC.

This clone was found a few times. This chain joins TRBV28 and TRBJ2-1; D assignment may be TRBD1 or TRBD2 (5 bases each). The V end lost 7 bases, the J end lost 7 bases, and 17 bases lay between the germline ends. The CDR3 contains 14 residues. Looked up from germline, CDR1 is MDHEN and CDR2 is SYDVKM. The CDR3 sequence: CASNGAQERNEQFF. The CDR3 DNA reads as TGTGCCAGCAACGGGGCTCAGGAGCGGAATGAGCAGTTCTTC.

This clone was detected ten times or more. The chain uses TRBV7-9 and TRBJ2-3; D is ambiguous. V was trimmed by 5 bases and J by 2 bases, leaving 8 bases between them. Germline V gene data show CDR1 as SEHNR and CDR2 as FQNEAQ (reference sequence). The CDR3 runs 13 residues. CDR3 in amino acids: CASSRMLTDTQYF. The CDR3 region has the DNA TGTGCCAGCAGCCGAATGCTCACAGATACGCAGTATTTT. The full variable domain, in which reference TRBV7-9 and TRBJ2-3 provide the parts outside the CDR3, is DTGVSQNPRHKITKRGQNVTFRCDPISEHNRLYWYRQTLGQGPEFLTYFQNEAQLEKSRLLSDRFSAERPKGSFSTLEIQRTEQGDSAMYLCASSRMLTDTQYFGPGTRLTVL.